The TCR beta chain under discussion was sequenced for a study of blood T cell repertoires in COVID-19. Study at large: Samples representing acute and convalescent COVID-19 were sourced from the United States, Italy and Spain. Sample material is recorded as cDNA or gDNA derived from T cells, B-cell-depleted T cells, or PBMCs.

Germline lookup yields CDR1 SEHNR and CDR2 FQNEAQ (reference sequence). V was clipped by 3 bases and J by 4 bases; unmatched bases: 5. This CDR3 has 14 residues. Authors' methods: Reference gene primer amplification yielded estimated nucleated cell counts. Using immunoSEQ multiplex PCR, the repertoire was profiled, and TCRdb retains in-frame clones only, with some absent. V and J calls and clone size are given by that table; D and trimming were obtained from the DNA. The sample records about 110,000 clones, roughly 87% being singletons. This TCR was recovered from a human donor in a cohort sampled during active COVID-19. Sequenced: peripheral blood. The V gene is TRBV7-9, the J gene TRBJ2-5, with 7 bases that match TRBD1. The chain's CDR3 is CASSFPGGRETQYF. DNA for the CDR3: TGTGCCAGCAGCTTCCCAGGGGGAAGAGAGACCCAGTACTTC.